These T cell receptor beta chains were read from a single sample in a study of shared clonotypes between healthy human individuals. TCRdb's table, derived via immunoSEQ multiplex PCR, lists solely in-frame clones and lacks some. The profile shows roughly 1.5 million clones, approximately 98% of them singletons. Sequencing was done on a sample of naive CD4+ T cells sorted from blood. These receptors were collected from a man younger than 40 in good health. Both conserved end residues are part of each CDR3. Each record gives: V gene, clone size, J gene, D gene, CDR3 DNA, CDR3 protein. D genes are given only for firm matches. Some rows mark clone size as missing; the rest say once, few, many or name a class of expanded clone.

V: TRBV18
size: -
J: TRBJ2-7
D: TRBD1
DNA: TGTGCCAGCTCTCCTACCACAGGGGACTACGAGCAGTACTTC
CDR3: CASSPTTGDYEQYF

V: TRBV7-2
size: few
J: TRBJ1-2
D: TRBD1
DNA: TGTGCCAGCAGCGGAGATATCACCCGAGGGGGCGCTGGCTACACCTTC
CDR3: CASSGDITRGGAGYTF

V: TRBV7-2
size: -
J: TRBJ1-4
D: -
DNA: TGTGCCAGCAGCCCTCGGGGGAGCGAAAAACTGTTTTTT
CDR3: CASSPRGSEKLFF

V: TRBV19
size: -
J: TRBJ1-5
D: -
DNA: TGTGCCAGTACCCCACAGGACAGTCGAAATCAGCCCCAGCATTTT
CDR3: CASTPQDSRNQPQHF

V: TRBV19
size: -
J: TRBJ2-7
D: -
DNA: TGTGCCAGTAGCCGCTCCGGGGGGGGACAGGTTTACGAGCAGTACTTC
CDR3: CASSRSGGGQVYEQYF

V: TRBV6-5
size: -
J: TRBJ2-7
D: -
DNA: TGTGCCAGCAGTTACTCCGGTTCCCTCTACGAGCAGTACTTC
CDR3: CASSYSGSLYEQYF

V: TRBV6-5
size: -
J: TRBJ2-3
D: -
DNA: TGTGCCAGCAGTTACGAGGGGGGAAGAACAGATACGCAGTATTTT
CDR3: CASSYEGGRTDTQYF

V: TRBV9
size: -
J: TRBJ2-3
D: -
DNA: TGTGCCAGCAGCGTAGGGCACGAGGGAGGCGGGACAGATACGCAGTATTTT
CDR3: CASSVGHEGGGTDTQYF

V: TRBV7-6
size: once
J: TRBJ2-1
D: TRBD2
DNA: TGTGCCAGCAGCTTAGCGAGACTAGCGGGAGGGTTGGGTGCGAGCTCCTACAATGAGCAGTTCTTC
CDR3: CASSLARLAGGLGASSYNEQFF

V: TRBV30
size: -
J: TRBJ1-2
D: -
DNA: TGTGCCTGGAGTAGCAGGGCCCTTTCTGGCTACACCTTC
CDR3: CAWSSRALSGYTF

V: TRBV19
size: -
J: TRBJ2-7
D: TRBD1
DNA: TGTGCCAGTAGTACACGACAGGGGGCCGGCGAGCAGTACTTC
CDR3: CASSTRQGAGEQYF

V: TRBV29-1
size: -
J: TRBJ2-4
D: TRBD2
DNA: TGCAGCGCCGTGGCGCGGGAGGGCTACATTCAGTACTTC
CDR3: CSAVAREGYIQYF

V: TRBV7-9
size: -
J: TRBJ1-3
D: -
DNA: TGTGCCAGCACCGGTGCTGGAGGAGGAAACACCATATATTTT
CDR3: CASTGAGGGNTIYF

V: TRBV5-6
size: once
J: TRBJ2-5
D: -
DNA: TGTGCCAGCAGTCTCCCGTTGGGGTTCCAAGAGACCCAGTACTTC
CDR3: CASSLPLGFQETQYF

V: TRBV5-6
size: -
J: TRBJ2-5
D: TRBD1
DNA: TGTGCCAGCAGCGAGACAGGGGCCCGGGGAGAGACCCAGTACTTC
CDR3: CASSETGARGETQYF

V: TRBV28
size: -
J: TRBJ1-3
D: -
DNA: TGTGCCAGCAGTTTATGGAGGGTTACCGGAAACACCATATATTTT
CDR3: CASSLWRVTGNTIYF

V: TRBV29-1
size: -
J: TRBJ2-5
D: TRBD2
DNA: TGCAGCGTTGTATTCCAGCGGGAGGTACTACAAGAGACCCAGTACTTC
CDR3: CSVVFQREVLQETQYF

V: TRBV11-2
size: -
J: TRBJ2-1
D: TRBD1
DNA: TGTGCCAGCAGCTTCCCGCCGGGACAGGGATATGAGCAGTTCTTC
CDR3: CASSFPPGQGYEQFF

V: TRBV11-2
size: -
J: TRBJ1-2
D: -
DNA: TGTGCCAGCCGAAAATATATAGGAACGGATGGCTACACCTTC
CDR3: CASRKYIGTDGYTF

V: TRBV18
size: -
J: TRBJ2-3
D: TRBD2
DNA: TGTGCCAGCTCACCACAGCTAGCGGGAGTAGTAGATACGCAGTATTTT
CDR3: CASSPQLAGVVDTQYF

V: TRBV6-5
size: -
J: TRBJ2-5
D: -
DNA: TGTGCCAGCAGTAGGGGCGGCCCCCCGGGTACCCAGTACTTC
CDR3: CASSRGGPPGTQYF

V: TRBV7-2
size: -
J: TRBJ2-3
D: -
DNA: TGTGCCAGCAGCAAGAGGACCGAAACAGATACGCAGTATTTT
CDR3: CASSKRTETDTQYF

V: TRBV7-9
size: -
J: TRBJ2-1
D: -
DNA: TGTGCCAGCAGCTCCTACGACGAGCAGTTCTTC
CDR3: CASSSYDEQFF

V: TRBV7-3
size: -
J: TRBJ2-7
D: -
DNA: TGTGCCAGCAGCCTAGGACCGGGAGAAGGCGCGCAGTACTTC
CDR3: CASSLGPGEGAQYF

V: TRBV5-1
size: -
J: TRBJ1-1
D: -
DNA: TGCGCCAGCAGCTTGGGAGCCTATAACACTGAAGCTTTCTTT
CDR3: CASSLGAYNTEAFF

V: TRBV10-3
size: -
J: TRBJ2-1
D: TRBD2
DNA: TGTGCCATCAGTGCCCCGCCTAGCGGGAGAACGAATGAGCAGTTCTTC
CDR3: CAISAPPSGRTNEQFF

V: TRBV18
size: -
J: TRBJ1-3
D: -
DNA: TGTGCCAGCTCACCGGTATCTGGAAACACCATATATTTT
CDR3: CASSPVSGNTIYF

V: TRBV10-3
size: few
J: TRBJ1-2
D: -
DNA: TGTGCCATCAGTGAGTCGGGCAGAGGTGGCTACACCTTC
CDR3: CAISESGRGGYTF

V: TRBV6-6
size: -
J: TRBJ2-5
D: -
DNA: TGTGCCAGCAGAGCCCGAGGGTACCAAGAGACCCAGTACTTC
CDR3: CASRARGYQETQYF

V: TRBV5-6
size: -
J: TRBJ1-1
D: -
DNA: TGTGCCAGCAGCTTGTTTGGGGGGCTTACTGAAGCTTTCTTT
CDR3: CASSLFGGLTEAFF

V: TRBV7-9
size: -
J: TRBJ1-3
D: TRBD1
DNA: TGTGCCAGCAGCTTACCCCTGACAGGGGAAGGAAACACCATATATTTT
CDR3: CASSLPLTGEGNTIYF

V: TRBV5-1
size: -
J: TRBJ1-1
D: TRBD1
DNA: TGCGCCAGCAGCTCAGGGTACACAGGGGAGGAAGCTTTCTTT
CDR3: CASSSGYTGEEAFF

V: TRBV9
size: -
J: TRBJ2-2
D: -
DNA: TGTGCCAGCAGCGTAGGGCCATCTGGGGACACCGGGGAGCTGTTTTTT
CDR3: CASSVGPSGDTGELFF

V: TRBV29-1
size: -
J: TRBJ2-5
D: -
DNA: TGCAGCGTTGAAGAACTGATGACCCAGTACTTC
CDR3: CSVEELMTQYF

V: TRBV18
size: once
J: TRBJ2-1
D: TRBD2
DNA: TGTGCCAGCTCACCACCCTCTCCCGCGGGAGCCACCTACAATGAGCAGTTCTTC
CDR3: CASSPPSPAGATYNEQFF

V: TRBV2
size: -
J: TRBJ2-7
D: -
DNA: TGTGCCAGCGGGGGGGCCGAAGAGCAGTACTTC
CDR3: CASGGAEEQYF

V: TRBV7-2
size: -
J: TRBJ2-6
D: TRBD1
DNA: TGTGCCAGCAGCTTACAGGGGGCTGGGGCCAACGTCCTGACTTTC
CDR3: CASSLQGAGANVLTF

V: TRBV5-1
size: once
J: TRBJ1-5
D: -
DNA: TGCGCCAGCAGCTTCGGACTTGGCAATCAGCCCCAGCATTTT
CDR3: CASSFGLGNQPQHF

V: TRBV6-5
size: -
J: TRBJ2-7
D: TRBD1
DNA: TGTGCCAGCAGAAGGGACAGCCTGATTTACGAGCAGTACTTC
CDR3: CASRRDSLIYEQYF

V: TRBV4-2
size: once
J: TRBJ2-1
D: -
DNA: TGTGCCAGCAGCCATTCCAGCGGGCGAGACTACAATGAGCAGTTCTTC
CDR3: CASSHSSGRDYNEQFF

V: TRBV29-1
size: -
J: TRBJ2-3
D: -
DNA: TGCAGCGTTGAAGATGTGGCAGATACGCAGTATTTT
CDR3: CSVEDVADTQYF

V: TRBV28
size: -
J: TRBJ1-3
D: TRBD1
DNA: TGTGCCAGCAGTCCCCCGGGACAGGCCAATGGAAACACCATATATTTT
CDR3: CASSPPGQANGNTIYF

V: TRBV5-4
size: -
J: TRBJ1-2
D: -
DNA: TGTGCCAGCAGCTTTGTCGACAGTAACTATGGCTACACCTTC
CDR3: CASSFVDSNYGYTF

V: TRBV5-6
size: -
J: TRBJ2-5
D: -
DNA: TGTGCCAGCAGCTTGGGCCTCGTTCGAGAGACCCAGTACTTC
CDR3: CASSLGLVRETQYF

V: TRBV28
size: -
J: TRBJ1-1
D: -
DNA: TGTGCCAGCAGTTTACAGGGGAACACTGAAGCTTTCTTT
CDR3: CASSLQGNTEAFF

V: TRBV27
size: -
J: TRBJ2-3
D: -
DNA: TGTGCCAGCAGTACTAGGCTGGTGAGCACAGATACGCAGTATTTT
CDR3: CASSTRLVSTDTQYF

V: TRBV2
size: -
J: TRBJ2-3
D: -
DNA: TGTGCCAGCACACGGGAGTGGGGCACAGATACGCAGTATTTT
CDR3: CASTREWGTDTQYF

V: TRBV5-1
size: -
J: TRBJ2-2
D: -
DNA: TGCGCCAGCAGCGCCCAGGGTATTCCCGGGGAGCTGTTTTTT
CDR3: CASSAQGIPGELFF

V: TRBV29-1
size: -
J: TRBJ2-3
D: TRBD1
DNA: TGCAGCGTTTCTTTGGGACAGGGCCCGGGAGATACGCAGTATTTT
CDR3: CSVSLGQGPGDTQYF

V: TRBV28
size: -
J: TRBJ2-7
D: -
DNA: TGTGCCAGCAGTTTAGGCCCGGAGACCTACGAGCAGTACTTC
CDR3: CASSLGPETYEQYF

V: TRBV4-1
size: -
J: TRBJ2-3
D: -
DNA: TGCGCCAGCAGCCCTCTCTTAGCGGTCATGACAGATACGCAGTATTTT
CDR3: CASSPLLAVMTDTQYF

V: TRBV19
size: -
J: TRBJ1-4
D: -
DNA: TGTGCCAGTAGTATTGTGGGGGCGGGACCTGAAAAACTGTTTTTT
CDR3: CASSIVGAGPEKLFF

V: TRBV5-5
size: -
J: TRBJ1-2
D: TRBD1
DNA: TGTGCCAGCAGCTCAAGCACGGGACAGGCCGTTGATGGCTACACCTTC
CDR3: CASSSSTGQAVDGYTF

V: TRBV4-2
size: -
J: TRBJ2-5
D: TRBD2
DNA: TGTGCCAGCAGCCAACAGCCCCAGGGAGTAGCGGGACCTCAAGAGACCCAGTACTTC
CDR3: CASSQQPQGVAGPQETQYF

V: TRBV11-2
size: -
J: TRBJ2-7
D: TRBD1
DNA: TGTGCCAGCAGCTTAGGCCGGGACAGGGGTCACGAGCAGTACTTC
CDR3: CASSLGRDRGHEQYF

V: TRBV18
size: -
J: TRBJ1-1
D: -
DNA: TGTGCCAGCTCACCCCGGACGAGGGCGAACACTGAAGCTTTCTTT
CDR3: CASSPRTRANTEAFF

V: TRBV27
size: -
J: TRBJ2-7
D: TRBD2
DNA: TGTGCCAGCGGGTTAGCGGGAGGGCCCTACGAGCAGTACTTC
CDR3: CASGLAGGPYEQYF

V: TRBV5-4
size: -
J: TRBJ1-1
D: -
DNA: TGTGCCAGCAGCTTGGGCGGCAGCCTTATGAACACTGAAGCTTTCTTT
CDR3: CASSLGGSLMNTEAFF

V: TRBV29-1
size: -
J: TRBJ1-1
D: -
DNA: TGCAGCGTTGCGGGCGGGGCAGAAGCTTTCTTT
CDR3: CSVAGGAEAFF

V: TRBV29-1
size: -
J: TRBJ2-1
D: TRBD2
DNA: TGCAGCGTTTTAGGACTAGCGGGACCGAATGAGCAGTTCTTC
CDR3: CSVLGLAGPNEQFF